These 15 T cell receptor beta chains were all obtained from the same sample, sequenced in a study of blood T cell repertoires in COVID-19. Profiling relied on immunoSEQ multiplex PCR, and the TCRdb table lists in-frame clones only, not all of them. This table holds 170,000 or so clones, around 80% found once. Sequencing input: peripheral blood. The receptors stem from a man in his 70s with active or convalescent COVID-19.

The chain joins TRBV30 to TRBJ2-1; TRBD2 matches 10 bases. V shed 8 bases, J shed 5 bases, and the junction held 6 bases outside the gene matches. CDR3 length: 13 amino acids. CDR1 is GTSNPN, CDR2 SVGIG, per germline (reference sequence). The CDR3 sequence: CAKTSGFHNEQFF. The CDR3, as DNA: TGTGCCAAGACTAGCGGGTTCCACAATGAGCAGTTCTTC.

This chain links TRBV5-6 with TRBJ2-5, with 8 bases that match TRBD1. V lost 2 bases and J lost 5; bases outside the gene matches: 5. CDR3 size: 14 residues. Germline loops: CDR1 SGHDT, CDR2 YYEEEE. The CDR3 DNA is TGTGCCAGCAGCTTTATCAGGGGGCGGGAGACCCAGTACTTC. Its protein is CASSFIRGRETQYF.

This clone was observed a handful of times. The V and J genes are TRBV5-1 and TRBJ1-4, with D perhaps matching TRBD1 (6 bases). This CDR3 comprises 15 residues. V was clipped by 1 base and J by 8 bases, with 15 bases between them. Germline lookup yields CDR1 SGHRS and CDR2 YFSETQ. Here the CDR3 reads CASSLMGAEREKLFF. The CDR3 DNA follows: TGCGCCAGCAGCTTGATGGGGGCCGAGAGGGAAAAACTGTTTTTT.

The gene calls are TRBV18 and TRBJ2-3; 7 positions agree with TRBD2. Germline V lookup: CDR1 KGHSH, CDR2 LQKENI. The CDR3 has 14 residues. Trimming took 6 bases from V and 1 from J; bases not matched to a gene: 4. The CDR3 nucleotides are TGTGCCAGCTCCGGGACTACTCGCACAGATACGCAGTATTTT. It specifies CASSGTTRTDTQYF.

The chain uses TRBV19 and TRBJ2-2; TRBD1 aligns across 8 bases. This CDR3 has 13 residues. The ends lost 11 bases at V and 3 bases at J; junction bases unmatched: 5. Germline loops: CDR1 LNHDA, CDR2 SQIVND (reference sequence). CDR3 sequence (DNA): TGTGCCTCAAGGACAGGGCACACCGGGGAGCTGTTTTTT. Its translation: CASRTGHTGELFF. The full variable domain, rest sourced from reference TRBV19 and TRBJ2-2, is DGGITQSPKYLFRKEGQNVTLSCEQNLNHDAMYWYRQDPGQGLRLIYYSQIVNDFQKGDIAEGYSVSREKKESFPLTVTSAQKNPTAFYLCASRTGHTGELFFGEGSRLTVL.

The genes are TRBV7-3 and TRBJ2-2; D might be TRBD1 (6 bases). The CDR3 spans 15 residues. Germline values: CDR1 SGHTA, CDR2 FQGTGA. Trimming left V 3 bases short and J 2 bases short, with 10 bases between. The DNA for the CDR3 is TGTGCCAGCAGCTTTTTGACAGGAAACACCGGGGAGCTGTTTTTT. Translated, it gives CASSFLTGNTGELFF.

The V and J genes are TRBV2 and TRBJ2-3; 7 bases match TRBD2. J gave up 4 bases and V 6 bases, and 1 base lay outside the gene matches. Germline CDR1 reads SNHLY; CDR2 reads FYNNEI. The CDR3 consists of 12 residues. The CDR3 DNA is TGTGCCAGCAGCCGGGAGGCAGATACGCAGTATTTT. Amino acid sequence: CASSREADTQYF.

V gene TRBV6-1 combines with J gene TRBJ1-1, with D perhaps TRBD1 (5 bases). This CDR3 comprises 16 residues. Germline V gene lookup returns CDR1 MNHNS and CDR2 SASEGT. V gave up 3 bases and J gave up 10 bases, with 24 bases separating them. For the CDR3, the DNA is TGTGCCAGCAGTGACCCCTTTACCGACAGACGCACAACAGCTTTCTTT. As protein: CASSDPFTDRRTTAFF.

The chain links TRBV2 to TRBJ2-1; 8 nucleotides line up with TRBD2. This CDR3 has 16 amino acids. The germline gives CDR1 SNHLY, CDR2 FYNNEI. V lost 5 bases and J lost 10; bases outside the gene matches: 16. Here the CDR3 reads CASSLAGPGGGVEQFF. The CDR3 DNA reads as TGTGCCAGCAGTTTAGCGGGACCGGGGGGGGGCGTCGAGCAGTTCTTC.

The rearrangement uses TRBV7-2 and TRBJ2-3; no definite D call. Germline V gene data show CDR1 as SGHTA and CDR2 as FQGNSA. The CDR3 contains 13 residues. Trimming pared 7 bases from V and 2 bases from J, leaving 10 bases between. CDR3 region: CASTPPNTDTQYF. The CDR3 coding sequence is TGTGCCAGCACCCCCCCAAACACAGATACGCAGTATTTT.

The chain employs TRBV11-3 and TRBJ2-7; D is unclear. CDR3 length: 12 residues. The V and J ends lost 0 bases and 7 bases respectively, with 7 bases between them. Germline V gene data show CDR1 as SGHNT and CDR2 as YENEEA. DNA for the CDR3: TGTGCCAGCAGCTTAGATCGCCAGGAGCAGTACTTC. It is translated as CASSLDRQEQYF.

CDR3 sequence reads: CASRTDSNYGYTF. The CDR3 DNA reads TGTGCCAGCAGGACGGACAGCAACTATGGCTACACCTTC. This chain links TRBV6-5 with TRBJ1-2; D is perhaps TRBD1 (6 bases). The CDR3 has 13 residues. The V gene's germline CDR1 is MNHEY and CDR2 SVGAGI. The ends were cut back, 6 bases at V and 2 bases at J, with 10 bases in the middle.

The genes are TRBV4-3 and TRBJ1-1, with D tentatively TRBD1 (6 bases). Germline CDR1 LGHNA, CDR2 YSLEER. V dropped 0 bases and J dropped 0 bases, with 20 bases sitting between them. The CDR3 runs to 19 residues. The CDR3 spells CASSQERQGRLGVNTEAFF. The CDR3 coding sequence is TGCGCCAGCAGCCAAGAACGGCAGGGGCGCCTTGGGGTGAACACTGAAGCTTTCTTT.

This clone was detected once. This chain links TRBV28 with TRBJ2-7, with no clear D. The CDR3 has 11 amino acids. Trimming shortened V by 4 bases and J by 4 bases, and 5 bases separated the two germline ends. CDR1 is MDHEN and CDR2 is SYDVKM in the germline V gene. CDR3 loop: CASSSVYEQYF. For the CDR3, the DNA is TGTGCCAGCAGTTCGGTATACGAGCAGTACTTC.

The chain couples TRBV12-3 or TRBV12-4 to TRBJ2-1, with D possibly TRBD2 on 5 matching bases. Trimming removed 4 bases from V and 4 bases from J, with 5 bases in between. The length of the CDR3 is 12 residues. CDR3 region: CASSWEYNEQFF. The CDR3 DNA sequence: TGTGCCAGCAGTTGGGAGTACAATGAGCAGTTCTTC.